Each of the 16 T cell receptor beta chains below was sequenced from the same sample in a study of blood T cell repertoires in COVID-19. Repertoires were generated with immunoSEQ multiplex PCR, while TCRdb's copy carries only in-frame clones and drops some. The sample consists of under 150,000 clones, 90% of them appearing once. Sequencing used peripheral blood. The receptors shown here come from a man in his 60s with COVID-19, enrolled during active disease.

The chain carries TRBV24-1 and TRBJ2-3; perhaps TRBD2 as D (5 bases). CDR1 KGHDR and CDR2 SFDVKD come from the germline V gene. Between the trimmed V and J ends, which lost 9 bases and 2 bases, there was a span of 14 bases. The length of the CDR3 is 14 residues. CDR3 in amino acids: CATSGLSSTDTQYF. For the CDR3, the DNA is TGTGCCACCTCCGGACTGAGTTCCACAGATACGCAGTATTTT.

CDR3: CASSLAGQVFGYTF. The CDR3 region has the DNA TGTGCCAGCAGCTTAGCGGGACAGGTCTTTGGCTACACCTTC. V and J are TRBV7-8 and TRBJ1-2, with TRBD1 matching over 8 bases. CDR1 SGHVS and CDR2 FQNEAQ come from the germline V gene. With V trimmed by 0 bases and J by 7 bases, 4 bases remained unmatched. The CDR3 contains 14 residues. The variable domain in full, completed from reference TRBV7-8 and TRBJ1-2, reads GAGVSQSPRYKVAKRGQDVALRCDPISGHVSLFWYQQALGQGPEFLTYFQNEAQLDKSGLPSDRFFAERPEGSVSTLKIQRTQQEDSAVYLCASSLAGQVFGYTFGSGTRLTVV.

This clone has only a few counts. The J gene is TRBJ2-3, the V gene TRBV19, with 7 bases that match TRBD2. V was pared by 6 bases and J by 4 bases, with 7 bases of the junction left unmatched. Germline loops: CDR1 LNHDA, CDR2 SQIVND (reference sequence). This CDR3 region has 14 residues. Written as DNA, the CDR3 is TGTGCCAGTAGAGCGGGGAGGGGCGCAGATACGCAGTATTTT. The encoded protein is CASRAGRGADTQYF.

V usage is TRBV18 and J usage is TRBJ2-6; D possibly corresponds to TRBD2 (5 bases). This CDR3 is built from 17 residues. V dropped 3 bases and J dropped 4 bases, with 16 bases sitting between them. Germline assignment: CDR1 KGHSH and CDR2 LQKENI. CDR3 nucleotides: TGTGCCAGCTCACCCCTTTTTGAAGGGAGCGGGGCCAACGTCCTGACTTTC. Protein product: CASSPLFEGSGANVLTF.

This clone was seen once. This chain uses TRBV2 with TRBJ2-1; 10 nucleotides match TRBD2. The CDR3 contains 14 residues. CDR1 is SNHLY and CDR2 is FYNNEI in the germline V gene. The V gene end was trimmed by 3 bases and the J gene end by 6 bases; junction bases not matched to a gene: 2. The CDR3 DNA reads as TGTGCCAGCAGTGAGCTAGCGGGAGTCAATGAGCAGTTCTTC. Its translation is CASSELAGVNEQFF.

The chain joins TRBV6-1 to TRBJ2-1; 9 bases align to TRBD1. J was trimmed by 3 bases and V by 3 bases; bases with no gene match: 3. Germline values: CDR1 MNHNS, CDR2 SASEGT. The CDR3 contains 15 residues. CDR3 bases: TGTGCCAGCAGTGATGGACAGGGGCACTACAATGAGCAGTTCTTC. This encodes CASSDGQGHYNEQFF.

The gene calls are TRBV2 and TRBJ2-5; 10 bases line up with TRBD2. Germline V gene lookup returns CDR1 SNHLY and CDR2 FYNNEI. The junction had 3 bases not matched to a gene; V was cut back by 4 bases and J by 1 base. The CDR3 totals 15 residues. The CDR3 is CASSVPSGSQETQYF. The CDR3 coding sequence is TGTGCCAGCAGTGTACCTAGCGGGAGCCAAGAGACCCAGTACTTC.

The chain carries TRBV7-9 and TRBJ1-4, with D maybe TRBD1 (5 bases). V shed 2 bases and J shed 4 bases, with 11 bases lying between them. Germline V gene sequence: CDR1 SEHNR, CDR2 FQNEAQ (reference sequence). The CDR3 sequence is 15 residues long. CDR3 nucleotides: TGTGCCAGCAGCTTAATCAGGGCTTTTAATGAAAAACTGTTTTTT. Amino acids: CASSLIRAFNEKLFF.

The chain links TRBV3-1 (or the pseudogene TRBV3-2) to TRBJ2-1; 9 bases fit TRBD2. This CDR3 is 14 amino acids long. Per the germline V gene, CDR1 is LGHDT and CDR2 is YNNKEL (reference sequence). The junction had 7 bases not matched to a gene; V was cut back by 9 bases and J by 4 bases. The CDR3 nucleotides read TGTGCCAGGGGGGCTAGCGGGACTTACAATGAGCAGTTCTTC. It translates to CARGASGTYNEQFF.

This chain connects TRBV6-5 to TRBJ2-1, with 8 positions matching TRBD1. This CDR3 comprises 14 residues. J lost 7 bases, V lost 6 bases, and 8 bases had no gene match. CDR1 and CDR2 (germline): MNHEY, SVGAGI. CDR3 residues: CASSIDRGRNEQFF. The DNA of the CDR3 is TGTGCCAGCAGCATAGACAGGGGTAGGAATGAGCAGTTCTTC.

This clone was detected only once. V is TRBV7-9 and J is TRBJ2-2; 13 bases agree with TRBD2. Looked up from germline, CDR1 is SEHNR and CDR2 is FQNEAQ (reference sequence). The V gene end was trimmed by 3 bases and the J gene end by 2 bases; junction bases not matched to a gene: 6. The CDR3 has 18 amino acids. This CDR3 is CASSFWTSGSPNTGELFF. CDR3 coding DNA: TGTGCCAGCAGCTTTTGGACTAGCGGGAGCCCTAACACCGGGGAGCTGTTTTTT.

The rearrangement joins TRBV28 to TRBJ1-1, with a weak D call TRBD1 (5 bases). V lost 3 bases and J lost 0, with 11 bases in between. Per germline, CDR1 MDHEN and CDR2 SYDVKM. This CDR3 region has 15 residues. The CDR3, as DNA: TGTGCCAGCAGTTTTCCGACAGCGATGAACACTGAAGCTTTCTTT. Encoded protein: CASSFPTAMNTEAFF.

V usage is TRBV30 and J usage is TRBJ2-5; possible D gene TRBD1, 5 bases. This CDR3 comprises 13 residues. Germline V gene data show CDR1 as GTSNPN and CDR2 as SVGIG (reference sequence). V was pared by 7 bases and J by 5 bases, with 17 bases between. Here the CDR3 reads CASWSRVRETQYF. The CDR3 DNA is TGTGCCTCTTGGAGCAGGGTCCGGGAGACCCAGTACTTC.

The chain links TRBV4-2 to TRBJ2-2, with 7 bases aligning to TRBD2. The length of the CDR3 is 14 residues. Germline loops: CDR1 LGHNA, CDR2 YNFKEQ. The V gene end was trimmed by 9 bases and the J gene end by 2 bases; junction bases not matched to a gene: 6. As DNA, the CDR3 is TGTGCCAGTATTAGCGGGCCTAACACCGGGGAGCTGTTTTTT. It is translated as CASISGPNTGELFF.

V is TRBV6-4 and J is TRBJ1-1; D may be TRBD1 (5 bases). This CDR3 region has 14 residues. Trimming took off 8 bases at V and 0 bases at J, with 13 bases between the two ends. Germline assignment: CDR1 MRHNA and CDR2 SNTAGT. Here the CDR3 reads CASSQRGMNTEAFF. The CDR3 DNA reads TGTGCCAGCTCCCAAAGGGGAATGAACACTGAAGCTTTCTTT.

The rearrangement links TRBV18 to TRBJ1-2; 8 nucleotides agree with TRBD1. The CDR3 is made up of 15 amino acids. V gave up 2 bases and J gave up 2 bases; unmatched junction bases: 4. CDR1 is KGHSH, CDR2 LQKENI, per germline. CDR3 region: CASSPGGQGNYGYTF. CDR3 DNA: TGTGCCAGCTCACCAGGTGGACAGGGAAACTATGGCTACACCTTC.